The 16 T cell receptor beta chains below all came from one sample that was sequenced in a study of beta chain features in type 1 diabetes (dated by TCRdb to 2016 to 2018). The receptor library was made with the immunoSEQ multiplex PCR assay. The High Capacity cDNA Reverse Transcription Kit was used to reverse transcribe all of the isolated RNA, meaning that expressed TCRB transcripts were what got sequenced. What TCRdb holds here is the immuneACCESS table cut down to in-frame rearrangements. Part of the clones is not present; checked against another copy, under half of the missing clones reflect an unresolved V gene, and the others are unexplained. Within this sample are over 150,000 clones, with 7.5% to 10% of them counted one time only. Of the sample, approximately 0.69% falls within the top ten clones. Sequences were obtained from central memory CD4+ T cells from blood. These TCRs come from a man between 18 and 29 years old in good health.

The chain couples TRBV27 to TRBJ2-1, with D maybe TRBD2 (5 bases). The CDR3 extends over 16 amino acids. V lost 6 bases and J 0 bases, leaving 15 bases between the germline ends. CDR1 is MNHEY, CDR2 SMNVEV, per germline (reference sequence). The CDR3 DNA reads as TGTGCCAGCAGGCACCTGACTGGGAGCTCCTACAATGAGCAGTTCTTC. Protein: CASRHLTGSSYNEQFF.

A few counts support this clone. The chain links TRBV18 to TRBJ2-7; 7 positions agree with TRBD1. J lost 0 bases, V lost 2 bases, and 4 bases had no gene match. From germline, CDR1 is KGHSH and CDR2 LQKENI. The CDR3 runs to 15 residues. Here the CDR3 reads CASSPETGNSYEQYF. The CDR3 nucleotides are TGTGCCAGCTCACCAGAGACAGGGAACTCCTACGAGCAGTACTTC.

This chain connects TRBV5-4 to TRBJ2-7; possible D gene TRBD1, 5 bases. Germline CDR1 SGHNT, CDR2 YYREEE (reference sequence). CDR3 size: 14 residues. The ends were cut back, 1 base at V and 6 bases at J, with 14 bases in the middle. This chain's CDR3 is CASSLRQQGIEQYF. Here the CDR3 DNA reads TGTGCCAGCAGCTTGCGACAGCAAGGGATCGAGCAGTACTTC.

The chain has TRBV30 and TRBJ1-1; D unclear. V lost 0 bases and J lost 4, with 15 bases in between. CDR3 length: 15 residues. The germline V gene encodes CDR1 GTSNPN and CDR2 SVGIG (reference sequence). CDR3 coding DNA: TGTGCCTGGAGTGTACGATTTTTGGGGAGCACTGAAGCTTTCTTT. Its protein product is CAWSVRFLGSTEAFF.

The J gene is TRBJ2-3, the V gene TRBV6-5, with 7 nucleotides matching TRBD1. CDR1 is MNHEY and CDR2 is SVGAGI in the germline V gene. CDR3 size: 15 residues. The V and J ends lost 0 bases and 6 bases, in that order; junction bases with no gene match: 6. DNA for the CDR3: TGTGCCAGCAGTTACTCGAAGGGGGCGGGTGATACGCAGTATTTT. Its protein product is CASSYSKGAGDTQYF.

This clone has just a few counts. J is TRBJ1-1 and V is TRBV5-1; D gene unclear. Trimming removed 1 base at V and 1 base at J, with 5 bases between. The CDR3 loop spans 13 amino acids. Germline values: CDR1 SGHRS, CDR2 YFSETQ. The CDR3 sequence is CASSLPQNTEAFF. CDR3 in DNA: TGCGCCAGCAGCTTGCCACAGAACACTGAAGCTTTCTTT. Filled out from reference TRBV5-1 and TRBJ1-1, the complete variable domain reads KAGVTQTPRYLIKTRGQQVTLSCSPISGHRSVSWYQQTPGQGLQFLFEYFSETQRNKGNFPGRFSGRQFSNSRSEMNVSTLELGDSALYLCASSLPQNTEAFFGQGTRLTVV.

J is TRBJ1-3 and V is TRBV7-2; 7 bases are shared with TRBD1. Looked up from germline, CDR1 is SGHTA and CDR2 is FQGNSA. The CDR3 is 14 amino acids. V shed 7 bases, J shed 2 bases, and the junction held 5 bases outside the gene matches. In DNA, the CDR3 is TGTGCCAGCACCCACAGGGGAGCTGGAAACACCATATATTTT. Protein: CASTHRGAGNTIYF.

The CDR3 is CASSQDEGGYGYTF. The CDR3 DNA reads as TGCGCCAGCAGCCAAGATGAGGGCGGCTATGGCTACACCTTC. The V gene is TRBV4-1, the J gene TRBJ1-2; D gene ambiguous. Per the germline V gene, CDR1 is MGHRA and CDR2 is YSYEKL. CDR3 length: 14 residues. The germline V and J ends were trimmed by 0 bases and 4 bases, with 9 bases remaining between them.

The chain employs TRBV5-6 and TRBJ1-2, with D perhaps TRBD1 (5 bases). Between the trimmed V and J ends, which lost 0 bases and 3 bases, there was a span of 9 bases. The CDR3 contains 14 residues. CDR1 and CDR2 (germline): SGHDT, YYEEEE. CDR3 sequence: CASSLAGRYYGYTF. The CDR3 nucleotides read TGTGCCAGCAGCTTGGCAGGGCGCTACTATGGCTACACCTTC.

There are a few counts of this clone. The V call is TRBV4-1, the J call TRBJ2-2, with 7 nucleotides matching TRBD1. The ends lost 3 bases at V and 2 bases at J; junction bases unmatched: 9. Germline CDR1 and CDR2: MGHRA and YSYEKL. The CDR3 spans 17 residues. CDR3 DNA: TGCGCCAGCAGCCAGGGGCAGGGGGTCGGAAACACCGGGGAGCTGTTTTTT. It specifies CASSQGQGVGNTGELFF.

This clone has just a few counts. The rearrangement uses TRBV19 and TRBJ1-2, with 7 bases fitting TRBD1. Per the germline V gene, CDR1 is LNHDA and CDR2 is SQIVND (reference sequence). The CDR3 extends over 14 amino acids. With V trimmed by 5 bases and J by 4 bases, 7 bases remained unmatched. The CDR3 sequence is CASSLGTEIYGYTF. For the CDR3, the DNA is TGTGCCAGTAGTCTCGGGACAGAGATCTATGGCTACACCTTC.

The chain uses TRBV19 and TRBJ1-2; D perhaps matches TRBD1 (6 bases). Germline lookup yields CDR1 LNHDA and CDR2 SQIVND (reference sequence). The CDR3 consists of 17 residues. V shed 5 bases and J shed 2 bases, with 21 bases lying between them. The CDR3 DNA sequence: TGTGCCAGTAGTGTAACTTTCTCCGGGACAAAAAACTATGGCTACACCTTC. Protein sequence: CASSVTFSGTKNYGYTF.

This clone was observed many times. The V call is TRBV4-3, the J call TRBJ2-3; a possible D gene is TRBD2 (5 bases). The CDR3 loop spans 15 amino acids. Trimming took 3 bases from V and 0 from J, leaving 10 bases between them. Germline lookup yields CDR1 LGHNA and CDR2 YSLEER. The CDR3, as DNA: TGCGCCAGCAGCCAGGGCGGGCCTAGCACAGATACGCAGTATTTT. Translated: CASSQGGPSTDTQYF.

Many counts were recorded for this clone. The V and J genes are TRBV7-9 and TRBJ2-7, with D possibly TRBD2 on 6 matching bases. CDR1 SEHNR and CDR2 FQNEAQ come from the germline V gene (reference sequence). With 3 bases removed from V and 1 base from J, the gap between germline ends came to 10 bases. There are 14 residues in the CDR3. The CDR3 DNA follows: TGTGCCAGCAGCTTTGGGACTGCGTCCTACGAGCAGTACTTC. This translates into CASSFGTASYEQYF.

Ten or more counts support this clone. The rearrangement joins TRBV4-3 to TRBJ2-3, with TRBD1 identical over 8 bases. Looked up from germline, CDR1 is LGHNA and CDR2 is YSLEER. V gave up 4 bases and J gave up 4 bases; unmatched junction bases: 4. The CDR3 has 14 amino acids. CDR3 coding DNA: TGCGCCAGCAGCCTGCGACAGGGGTCAGATACGCAGTATTTT. This translates into CASSLRQGSDTQYF.

This clone was observed at least ten times. J is TRBJ2-3 and V is TRBV18; tentatively, D is TRBD1 (7 bases). CDR3 size: 16 residues. Germline V lookup: CDR1 KGHSH, CDR2 LQKENI. V was pared by 6 bases and J by 0 bases, with 16 bases between. The CDR3 DNA follows: TGTGCCAGCTCGCGCGGGACAGACCCTAGCACAGATACGCAGTATTTT. Protein sequence: CASSRGTDPSTDTQYF.